The rows below give T cell receptor beta chains drawn from one sample of a study of Ad26.COV2.S vaccination and SARS-CoV-2 variants. Measured with immunoSEQ multiplex PCR; TCRdb has only the in-frame clones, and not every one. Of some 350,000 clones in the sample, 92% are singletons; the top ten hold 3.5% to 4.5%. The sequences come from peripheral blood, collected after recovery from COVID-19. The receptors were sampled from a human donor who had recovered from COVID-19. CDR3s include the opening cysteine and the closing phenylalanine or tryptophan. Each record gives: J gene, V gene, clone size, D gene, CDR3 protein, CDR3 DNA. The D gene is left open where the match is weak. The size entry is marked missing in some rows and otherwise reads once, few, many or a size class.

>TRBJ2-7|TRBV7-9|NA|NA
CASSLGSTEQYF
TGTGCCAGCAGCTTAGGATCTACCGAGCAGTACTTC
>TRBJ1-1|TRBV12-3/TRBV12-4|NA|NA
CASSTGPTEAFF
TGTGCCAGCAGTACAGGACCCACTGAAGCTTTCTTT
>TRBJ1-5|TRBV12-5|NA|NA
CASGFARQGNQPQHF
TGTGCTAGTGGTTTCGCGCGACAGGGCAATCAGCCCCAGCATTTT
>TRBJ1-1|TRBV4-2|NA|NA
CASSQEGLRNTEAFF
TGTGCCAGCAGCCAAGAAGGCCTCAGGAACACTGAAGCTTTCTTT
>TRBJ2-7|TRBV7-8|NA|NA
CASSLAGVYEQYF
TGTGCCAGCAGCTTAGCGGGGGTCTACGAGCAGTACTTC
>TRBJ2-5|TRBV9|once|TRBD2
CASSTRGLAVQETQYF
TGTGCCAGCAGCACCCGGGGACTAGCGGTTCAAGAGACCCAGTACTTC
>TRBJ2-3|TRBV6-6|NA|TRBD2
CASSYPKLAAGDTQYF
TGTGCCAGCAGTTACCCCAAACTAGCGGCGGGAGATACGCAGTATTTT
>TRBJ1-2|TRBV9|NA|NA
CARREGGYGYTF
TGTGCCCGCCGGGAGGGGGGGTATGGCTACACCTTC
>TRBJ2-3|TRBV4-3|NA|NA
CASSQENRATYTDTQYF
TGCGCCAGCAGCCAAGAAAACAGGGCCACCTACACAGATACGCAGTATTTT
>TRBJ2-3|TRBV18|NA|TRBD2
CASSPLSGGSTDTQYF
TGTGCCAGCTCACCCCTCAGCGGGGGAAGCACAGATACGCAGTATTTT
>TRBJ1-1|TRBV5-6|NA|NA
CASSLGGPVWSEAFF
TGTGCCAGCAGCTTGGGGGGCCCCGTCTGGTCTGAAGCTTTCTTT
>TRBJ1-6|TRBV7-9|NA|NA
CASIPSGSNSPLHF
TGTGCCAGCATCCCATCGGGCTCTAATTCACCCCTCCACTTT
>TRBJ2-7|TRBV20-1|NA|NA
CSASGRSRYEQYF
TGCAGTGCTAGTGGGAGGAGCAGGTACGAGCAGTACTTC
>TRBJ1-1|TRBV12-3/TRBV12-4|NA|NA
CASSHSGTEAFF
TGTGCCAGCAGTCACTCGGGGACTGAAGCTTTCTTT
>TRBJ2-7|TRBV7-2|NA|NA
CASSPQFYDYEQYF
TGTGCCAGCAGCCCCCAATTTTATGACTACGAGCAGTACTTC
>TRBJ2-7|TRBV11-2|NA|TRBD2
CASSSGLAGGYEQYF
TGTGCCAGCAGCTCCGGACTAGCGGGGGGCTACGAGCAGTACTTC
>TRBJ1-1|TRBV10-2|NA|NA
CASLPQGMNTEAFF
TGCGCCAGCCTGCCCCAGGGGATGAACACTGAAGCTTTCTTT
>TRBJ1-1|TRBV5-1|few|TRBD1
CASSLSSRDRGTEAFF
TGCGCCAGCAGCTTAAGCTCGCGCGACAGGGGGACTGAAGCTTTCTTT
>TRBJ2-1|TRBV4-1|NA|NA
CASSPMKGEQFF
TGCGCCAGCAGCCCGATGAAGGGTGAGCAGTTCTTC
>TRBJ2-2|TRBV14|once|TRBD1
CASSRQGPGNTGELFF
TGTGCCAGCAGCCGACAGGGGCCCGGGAACACCGGGGAGCTGTTTTTT
>TRBJ2-7|TRBV11-2|NA|NA
CASSSGPTTQQYF
TGTGCCAGCAGCTCCGGACCTACGACTCAGCAGTACTTC
>TRBJ2-1|TRBV25-1|NA|TRBD2
CASSEMGLGLAGYNEQFF
TGTGCCAGCAGTGAAATGGGGCTGGGTCTAGCGGGTTACAATGAGCAGTTCTTC
>TRBJ2-7|TRBV27|NA|NA
CASSLSGRKTYEQYF
TGTGCCAGCAGTTTATCGGGGCGGAAGACCTACGAGCAGTACTTC
>TRBJ1-3|TRBV7-6|NA|NA
CASSPWQREGSGNTIYF
TGTGCCAGCAGCCCCTGGCAGAGGGAGGGCTCTGGAAACACCATATATTTT
>TRBJ2-1|TRBV9|NA|NA
CASSDRRGEQFF
TGTGCCAGCAGCGATCGGAGGGGTGAGCAGTTCTTC
>TRBJ2-7|TRBV5-3|NA|NA
CARSGTLKGPWGAYEQYF
TGTGCCAGAAGCGGAACATTAAAGGGTCCTTGGGGGGCATACGAGCAGTACTTC
>TRBJ2-7|TRBV15|NA|NA
CATSRDSGRVGSYEQYF
TGTGCCACCAGCAGAGACTCGGGGAGAGTCGGGTCCTACGAGCAGTACTTC
>TRBJ2-3|TRBV29-1|NA|NA
CSAGSLSPDTQYF
TGCAGTGCGGGGTCCCTGTCGCCAGATACGCAGTATTTT
>TRBJ1-5|TRBV21-1|NA|NA
CASSKEGGYSNQPQHF
TGTGCCAGCAGCAAAGAGGGCGGGTATAGCAATCAGCCCCAGCATTTT
>TRBJ2-1|TRBV6-6|NA|TRBD2
CASNLLRGNNEQFF
TGTGCCAGCAACCTACTGCGGGGGAACAATGAGCAGTTCTTC
>TRBJ1-1|TRBV12-3/TRBV12-4|once|NA
CASSWGSTEAFF
TGTGCCAGCAGTTGGGGGAGTACTGAAGCTTTCTTT
>TRBJ1-2|TRBV3-1/TRBV3-2|NA|NA
CASSPSTVTHGYTF
TGTGCCAGCAGCCCCTCGACAGTTACCCATGGCTACACCTTC
>TRBJ1-3|TRBV9|NA|NA
CASSVEGGTIYF
TGTGCCAGCAGCGTAGAAGGCGGCACCATATATTTT
>TRBJ1-2|TRBV5-1|NA|TRBD1
CASSWDSSSNYGYTF
TGCGCCAGCAGCTGGGACAGTTCGTCTAACTATGGCTACACCTTC
>TRBJ2-5|TRBV11-2|NA|NA
CASSLGTLTGETQYF
TGTGCCAGCAGCTTAGGCACATTGACGGGGGAGACCCAGTACTTC
>TRBJ2-7|TRBV29-1|NA|NA
CSVDFAGPGYEQYF
TGCAGCGTTGATTTTGCAGGGCCTGGGTACGAGCAGTACTTC
>TRBJ1-2|TRBV3-1/TRBV3-2|once|NA
CASSQARDFNYGYTF
TGTGCCAGCAGCCAAGCCCGGGATTTTAACTATGGCTACACCTTC
>TRBJ2-5|TRBV10-3|NA|NA
CATQQGEGFPKETQYF
TGTGCCACCCAGCAGGGAGAGGGCTTCCCCAAAGAGACCCAGTACTTC